The 9 T cell receptor beta chains listed next were all sequenced from one sample in a study of blood T cell repertoires in COVID-19. Here immunoSEQ multiplex PCR was the method, and the copy in TCRdb shows in-frame clones only, minus some. The data contain over 200,000 clones, more than 70% of them seen just once; the ten biggest clones take up 5.7%. Sequencing used peripheral blood. These receptors were taken from an elderly man with acute or convalescent COVID-19.

This clone was observed a handful of times. The chain is built from TRBV19 and TRBJ2-2; 8 positions agree with TRBD2. The CDR3 is 14 amino acids. Germline V gene lookup returns CDR1 LNHDA and CDR2 SQIVND (reference sequence). V was pared by 3 bases and J by 4 bases, with 1 base of the junction left unmatched. The CDR3 loop reads CASSIRGGTGELFF. CDR3 nucleotide sequence: TGTGCCAGTAGTATCCGGGGGGGCACCGGGGAGCTGTTTTTT.

The V and J genes are TRBV5-1 and TRBJ2-5; 8 bases match TRBD1. The ends lost 4 bases at V and 5 bases at J; junction bases unmatched: 10. Germline loops: CDR1 SGHRS, CDR2 YFSETQ. The CDR3 extends over 15 amino acids. CDR3 bases: TGCGCCAGCAGCCACGCTGACAGGGGTGGGGAGACCCAGTACTTC. Translated, it gives CASSHADRGGETQYF.

The chain is built from TRBV27 and TRBJ2-2, with 7 nucleotides matching TRBD1. The CDR3 totals 13 residues. V was pared by 4 bases and J by 6 bases, with 2 bases of the junction left unmatched. Germline CDR1 reads MNHEY; CDR2 reads SMNVEV (reference sequence). In nucleotides, the CDR3 is TGTGCCAGCAGTTCGACAGGGCCCGGGGAGCTGTTTTTT. It codes for CASSSTGPGELFF.

V and J are TRBV28 and TRBJ1-5; 10 bases match TRBD1. V lost 3 bases, J lost 7 bases, and 9 bases stayed unmatched. The CDR3 loop spans 16 amino acids. Germline V gene sequence: CDR1 MDHEN, CDR2 SYDVKM. This chain's CDR3 is CASSFSDRGRGQPQHF. CDR3 DNA sequence: TGTGCCAGCAGTTTCTCCGACAGGGGGCGAGGACAGCCCCAGCATTTT.

CDR3 bases: TGTGCCAGCAGCCATACGGGTGGGGAGACCCAGTACTTC. This translates into CASSHTGGETQYF. The rearrangement uses TRBV3-1 (or the pseudogene TRBV3-2) and TRBJ2-5, with D hard to call. Trimming removed 3 bases from V and 5 bases from J, with 10 bases in between. Germline V gene sequence: CDR1 LGHDT, CDR2 YNNKEL (reference sequence). This CDR3 has 13 amino acids.

This clone is a singleton in its sample. The chain joins TRBV5-1 to TRBJ2-5; D is uncertain. Germline V gives CDR1 SGHRS, CDR2 YFSETQ. The V and J ends lost 0 bases and 3 bases respectively, with 6 bases between them. The CDR3 consists of 13 residues. CDR3 amino acids: CASSLAREETQYF. The CDR3 DNA reads as TGCGCCAGCAGCTTGGCGCGAGAAGAGACCCAGTACTTC. Full variable domain (remainder filled in from reference TRBV5-1 and TRBJ2-5): KAGVTQTPRYLIKTRGQQVTLSCSPISGHRSVSWYQQTPGQGLQFLFEYFSETQRNKGNFPGRFSGRQFSNSRSEMNVSTLELGDSALYLCASSLAREETQYFGPGTRLLVL.

The V and J genes are TRBV5-4 and TRBJ2-7; TRBD2 agrees at 7 bases. Trimming took 0 bases from V and 0 from J; bases not matched to a gene: 6. There are 16 residues in the CDR3. Germline V gene data show CDR1 as SGHNT and CDR2 as YYREEE (reference sequence). The CDR3 loop is CASSLDLADSSYEQYF. The CDR3 coding sequence is TGTGCCAGCAGCTTGGACCTAGCGGATTCCTCCTACGAGCAGTACTTC. The full variable domain, rest sourced from reference TRBV5-4 and TRBJ2-7, is ETGVTQSPTHLIKTRGQQVTLRCSSQSGHNTVSWYQQALGQGPQFIFQYYREEENGRGNFPPRFSGLQFPNYSSELNVNALELDDSALYLCASSLDLADSSYEQYFGPGTRLTVT.

The chain is built from TRBV5-1 and TRBJ2-2; 7 nucleotides match TRBD1. J was trimmed by 8 bases and V by 6 bases; bases with no gene match: 7. This CDR3 comprises 13 residues. Germline V lookup: CDR1 SGHRS, CDR2 YFSETQ. The CDR3, as DNA: TGCGCCAGCATCCGAACGACAGGGGGGGAGCTGTTTTTT. This gives the protein CASIRTTGGELFF.

The V gene is TRBV3-1 (or the pseudogene TRBV3-2), the J gene TRBJ2-2; 7 bases agree with TRBD2. Germline-derived CDR1 and CDR2 are LGHDT and YNNKEL (reference sequence). Trimming at V came to 4 bases and at J to 4 bases, leaving 12 bases not matched to a gene. The CDR3 contains 17 residues. The CDR3 DNA sequence: TGTGCCAGCAGCCGACCTTCAAGCGGGGTATCCACCGGGGAGCTGTTTTTT. This codes for CASSRPSSGVSTGELFF.